A selection of T cell receptor beta chains follows, all from one sample in a study of OX40 agonist ivuxolimab in advanced cancers. The table came from immunoSEQ multiplex PCR; TCRdb's copy has only in-frame clones and leaves some out. Among around 31,000 clones listed, around nine tenths were seen once. The sample here was CD4+ or CD8+ T cells sorted from blood, taken in a trial of the OX40 agonist ivuxolimab. The receptors originated from an adult with an advanced solid tumor such as melanoma, head and neck, liver or kidney cancer. Both conserved end residues are part of each CDR3. Each record gives: V gene, D gene, clone size, J gene, CDR3 DNA, CDR3 protein. A D gene is named only where the DNA matches it firmly. Expanded clones get a size class; other rows say once, few or many, or leave the size out.

TRBV9	-	-	TRBJ2-7	TGTGCCAGCAGCGGGAACTTGCCCGAGCAGTACTTC	CASSGNLPEQYF
TRBV30	-	-	TRBJ2-7	TGTGCCTGGAGTCAGAGCTTACTTCACGAGCAGTACTTC	CAWSQSLLHEQYF
TRBV11-3	-	-	TRBJ2-7	TGTGCCAGCAGCCCAACAGGGAACTCCTACGAGCAGTACTTC	CASSPTGNSYEQYF
TRBV6-5	-	-	TRBJ1-2	TGTGCCAGCAGTTCACAGTCAGGCTATGGCTACACCTTC	CASSSQSGYGYTF
TRBV28	-	-	TRBJ1-2	TGTGCCAGCAGTTTACGAGGGGATGGCTATGGCTACACCTTC	CASSLRGDGYGYTF
TRBV28	TRBD2	-	TRBJ2-7	TGTGCCAGCAGTTCCCTCGTAGCGGGGGGCTCCTACGAGCAGTACTTC	CASSSLVAGGSYEQYF
TRBV7-9	TRBD2	-	TRBJ2-7	TGTGCCAGCAGCTGGACTAGCGGGAGGGCGTCCTACGAGCAGTACTTC	CASSWTSGRASYEQYF
TRBV7-9	-	-	TRBJ2-5	TGTGCCAGCAGATACGGGACTTCACGGGAGACCCAGTACTTC	CASRYGTSRETQYF
TRBV9	TRBD1	few	TRBJ2-7	TGTGCCAGCAGCGCAGGGGACAGGGACTACGAGCAGTACTTC	CASSAGDRDYEQYF
TRBV6-4	-	-	TRBJ2-5	TGTGCCAGCAGTGCACAGCTGGGGGGCCAAGAGACCCAGTACTTC	CASSAQLGGQETQYF
TRBV4-3	TRBD1	-	TRBJ1-1	TGCGCCAGCAGCCAAGATAGGACAGGGGGCTACGAAGCTTTCTTT	CASSQDRTGGYEAFF
TRBV2	TRBD1	once	TRBJ1-1	TGTGCCAGCCTCAGGGGGTGGACTGAAGCTTTCTTT	CASLRGWTEAFF
TRBV12-5	-	-	TRBJ2-5	TGTGCTAGTGGTTTGAAGATAGAAAAGTACCAAGAGACCCAGTACTTC	CASGLKIEKYQETQYF
TRBV7-8	TRBD1	-	TRBJ2-6	TGTGCCAGCAGCTTAACGGGGCAGGGGGACGTTCGTGGGGCCAACGTCCTGACTTTC	CASSLTGQGDVRGANVLTF
TRBV6-9	-	-	TRBJ2-3	TGTGCCAGCAACCCGGATACGCAGTATTTT	CASNPDTQYF
TRBV27	TRBD1	-	TRBJ1-2	TGTGCCAGCAGTTTAGGGACAGGGACAACGGGGGGCTACACCTTC	CASSLGTGTTGGYTF
TRBV11-3	-	-	TRBJ1-1	TGTGCCAGCAGCTCTACCTTGAACACTGAAGCTTTCTTT	CASSSTLNTEAFF
TRBV7-2	-	once	TRBJ2-7	TGTGCCAGCAGCTTAATCTACGGATTCAGCTCCTACGAGCAGTACTTC	CASSLIYGFSSYEQYF
TRBV19	-	-	TRBJ1-3	TGTGCCAGTAGTATAACAGGGTCTGGAAACACCATATATTTT	CASSITGSGNTIYF
TRBV21-1	-	-	TRBJ1-2	TGTGCCAGCAGCTATAAACAAGCGGGGAAAATGAAGGCTGGCTACACCTTC	CASSYKQAGKMKAGYTF
TRBV6-5	-	-	TRBJ1-2	TGTGCCAGCAGTTATTTCGGGGGGAACTATGGCTACACCTTC	CASSYFGGNYGYTF
TRBV4-1	-	-	TRBJ2-3	TGCGCCAGCAGCCAAGTGGGGGCAAGAGGCACAGATACGCAGTATTTT	CASSQVGARGTDTQYF
TRBV30	-	once	TRBJ2-7	TGTGCCTGGAATCCGCAGGGGTCCTACGAGCAGTACTTC	CAWNPQGSYEQYF
TRBV28	-	-	TRBJ2-7	TGTGCCAGCAGCCTAGACCTATACGAGCAGTACTTC	CASSLDLYEQYF
TRBV19	-	-	TRBJ2-1	TGTGCCAGTACCCAGGACCAGCAGCAGTTCTTC	CASTQDQQQFF
TRBV7-9	-	-	TRBJ1-1	TGTGCCAGCAGCCCCCTCGGGATTGTCACTGAAGCTTTCTTT	CASSPLGIVTEAFF
TRBV4-1	-	-	TRBJ1-5	TGCGCCAGCAGCCAAGCGTCGGGGGATCAGCCCCAGCATTTT	CASSQASGDQPQHF
TRBV6-7	TRBD1	-	TRBJ1-1	TGTGCCAGCAGGGACAGGGGGACGAACACTGAAGCTTTCTTT	CASRDRGTNTEAFF
TRBV10-2	TRBD2	-	TRBJ2-1	TGCGCCAGCAGTCTCGGACTAGCGGGGGAGGACAATGAGCAGTTCTTC	CASSLGLAGEDNEQFF
TRBV9	-	-	TRBJ1-2	TGTGCCAGCAGCGTGGGGACCCTCATACACTATGGCTACACCTTC	CASSVGTLIHYGYTF
TRBV19	-	-	TRBJ1-3	TGTGCCAGTTGCCGGGGAACTGGAAACACCATATATTTT	CASCRGTGNTIYF
TRBV18	-	once	TRBJ2-7	TGTGCCAGCTCGTCCGGGACTCCTGACCGGGGCTCCTACGAGCAGTACTTC	CASSSGTPDRGSYEQYF
TRBV7-9	-	-	TRBJ1-1	TGTGCCAGCAGCGTTAGACAGGTGAACACTGAAGCTTTCTTT	CASSVRQVNTEAFF
TRBV6-1	TRBD2	-	TRBJ2-1	TGTGCCAGCAGTGAGACTAGCGGAAACAATGAGCAGTTCTTC	CASSETSGNNEQFF
TRBV7-9	-	-	TRBJ2-3	TGTGCCAGCAGCTTTCTTAATACAGATACGCAGTATTTT	CASSFLNTDTQYF
TRBV6-5	-	-	TRBJ1-5	TGTGCCAGCAGTCCGACGCTAGGAATCCAGCCCCAGCATTTT	CASSPTLGIQPQHF
TRBV19	-	-	TRBJ1-2	TGTGCCAGTAGTGCCCTACAGACATTAAACTATGGCTACACCTTC	CASSALQTLNYGYTF
TRBV27	-	-	TRBJ1-2	TGTGCCAGCAGTTCCGAGACGGGTTATGGCTACACCTTC	CASSSETGYGYTF
TRBV30	-	-	TRBJ1-2	TGTGCCTGGAGTGAGAACCAGGTAAACTATGGCTACACCTTC	CAWSENQVNYGYTF
TRBV7-2	TRBD1	-	TRBJ1-2	TGTGCCAGCAGCTTAGTGGTGGCAGGGGGCATAGATGGCTACACCTTC	CASSLVVAGGIDGYTF
TRBV2	TRBD2	-	TRBJ2-5	TGTGCCAGCGGGGGGGGTTCGGTCCAAGAGACCCAGTACTTC	CASGGGSVQETQYF
TRBV27	-	-	TRBJ2-7	TGTGCCAGCAGCTGGGCCCAGGCAAAGGAGCAGTACTTC	CASSWAQAKEQYF
TRBV30	-	-	TRBJ2-1	TGTGCCTGGGGTGGTCTAAGCTCCTACAATGAGCAGTTCTTC	CAWGGLSSYNEQFF
TRBV4-1	-	-	TRBJ2-1	TGCGCCAGCAGCCAAGACGCCGGAGTTCCACCGTCCAATGAGCAGTTCTTC	CASSQDAGVPPSNEQFF
TRBV5-1	-	once	TRBJ1-1	TGCGCCAGCAGCTTTGGTGTCCGCACTGAAGCTTTCTTT	CASSFGVRTEAFF
TRBV27	-	few	TRBJ1-5	TGTGCCAGCCGTTACAGCAATCAGCCCCAGCATTTT	CASRYSNQPQHF
TRBV7-3	-	-	TRBJ2-3	TGTGCCAGCAGCCCGGGTCCGGACACAGATACGCAGTATTTT	CASSPGPDTDTQYF
TRBV9	TRBD2	-	TRBJ2-3	TGTGCCAGCAGCGGGGGGACTAGCGGCACAGATACGCAGTATTTT	CASSGGTSGTDTQYF